Below, 21 T cell receptor beta chains from the same sample are listed, as sequenced in a study of T cells in Graves' hyperthyroidism and ophthalmopathy. Amplified TCR beta CDR3 regions came from RNA transcripts. First-round RT-PCR with HTBI primers amplified the TCR CDR3 region. TCRdb reprocessed the multiplex PCR reads via MiXCR and lists one record per CDR3 protein. The sample comprises 500,000 to 750,000 distinct CDR3 sequences, 14% of which are singletons, and about 6.6% rests with the top ten. Sequenced input: blood. The receptors stem from a woman aged 18 to 35 with Graves' ophthalmopathy.

This clonotype was found many times. This chain links TRBV27 with TRBJ2-7; D unresolved. CDR3 length: 12 residues. Looked up from germline, CDR1 is MNHEY and CDR2 is SMNVEV (reference sequence). Deletions cut 4 bases from V and 5 bases from J, with 9 bases between. Here the CDR3 DNA reads TGTGCCAGCAGTTCAGCGCCGGACGAGCAGTACTTC. Protein: CASSSAPDEQYF.

The chain recombines TRBV7-9 with TRBJ2-5; D call uncertain. V was pared by 5 bases and J by 0 bases, with 7 bases between. The CDR3 runs to 13 residues. Germline loops: CDR1 SEHNR, CDR2 FQNEAQ (reference sequence). The CDR3 nucleotides read TGTGCCAGCAGCCGCAAAAACCAAGAGACCCAGTACTTC. Translated, it gives CASSRKNQETQYF.

This chain links TRBV7-9 with TRBJ1-6; D is unresolved. This CDR3 has 16 residues. The germline V gene encodes CDR1 SEHNR and CDR2 FQNEAQ (reference sequence). V lost 1 base, J lost 8 bases, and 15 bases lay in between. CDR3 nucleotides: TGTGCCAGCAGCTTAGGTATCCCCCGAGGACATTCACCCCTCCACTTT. Translating gives CASSLGIPRGHSPLHF.

There are many counts of this clonotype. The chain is built from TRBV11-3 and TRBJ2-7; 10 bases fit TRBD1. The CDR3 has 15 residues. V gave up 6 bases and J gave up 2 bases; unmatched junction bases: 7. CDR1 and CDR2 from the germline V gene are SGHNT and YENEEA. In DNA form, the CDR3 reads TGTGCCAGCAGGGGACGCGGGACAGGGGCCTACGAGCAGTACTTC. Protein sequence: CASRGRGTGAYEQYF.

This clonotype occurred many times. V is TRBV6-1 and J is TRBJ2-7; 9 nucleotides align to TRBD1. The V gene end was trimmed by 6 bases and the J gene end by 3 bases; junction bases not matched to a gene: 9. Germline lookup yields CDR1 MNHNS and CDR2 SASEGT. The CDR3 contains 15 residues. CDR3 nucleotides: TGTGCCAGCAGGCGGGACAGGGAGGGGGTCTACGAGCAGTACTTC. Its translation is CASRRDREGVYEQYF.

This clonotype has only a few counts. This sequence joins TRBV6-1 and TRBJ2-6; the D is unclear. Trimming stripped 6 bases from V and 7 bases from J, with 16 bases between. There are 15 residues in the CDR3. Germline CDR1 reads MNHNS; CDR2 reads SASEGT. As DNA, the CDR3 is TGTGCCAGCAGCCGCACCCTTATTCCAGCCAACGTCCTGACTTTC. Translating gives CASSRTLIPANVLTF.

This clonotype was found many times. The gene calls are TRBV20-1 and TRBJ2-7, with 16 bases identical to TRBD2. V shed 4 bases and J 2 bases; nucleotides not matched to a gene: 5. The CDR3 has 16 residues. Germline CDR1 and CDR2: DFQATT and SNEGSKA (reference sequence). CDR3 residues: CSATGTSGRATYEQYF. The CDR3 DNA follows: TGCAGTGCTACCGGGACTAGCGGGAGGGCCACCTACGAGCAGTACTTC.

This clonotype was seen many times. This chain connects TRBV6-5 to TRBJ2-7; the D is unclear. The V end lost 0 bases, the J end lost 3 bases, and 12 bases lay between the germline ends. Looked up from germline, CDR1 is MNHEY and CDR2 is SVGAGI. The CDR3 length is 15 residues. CDR3 residues: CASSYSKRLFYEQYF. CDR3 nucleotides: TGTGCCAGCAGTTACTCGAAGAGACTTTTCTACGAGCAGTACTTC.

This clonotype was seen ten or more times. This chain joins TRBV12-3 or TRBV12-4 and TRBJ1-2; no clear D gene. The CDR3 extends over 13 amino acids. V lost 3 bases and J lost 4, with 9 bases in between. In nucleotides, the CDR3 is TGTGCCAGCAGTTTTAGCCGAGGCTATGGCTACACCTTC. Amino acid sequence: CASSFSRGYGYTF.

This clonotype was detected a few times. The chain uses TRBV5-8 and TRBJ1-3; D not resolved. The CDR3 is 14 residues long. V was cut by 6 bases and J by 1 base, with 11 bases left in between. Germline values: CDR1 SGHTS, CDR2 YDEGEE. The CDR3 sequence is CASKLEYSGNTIYF. CDR3 bases: TGTGCCAGCAAACTGGAATATTCTGGAAACACCATATATTTT.

This clonotype was observed at least ten times. The genes are TRBV6-1 and TRBJ1-6; TRBD1 matches 7 bases. The CDR3 consists of 14 residues. Germline trimming cut 8 bases from V and 7 bases from J; bases unmatched to any gene: 8. Per the germline V gene, CDR1 is MNHNS and CDR2 is SASEGT. The CDR3 region is CASGDRVRNSPLHF. The CDR3 DNA reads as TGTGCCAGCGGAGACAGGGTCAGGAATTCACCCCTCCACTTT.

There are many counts of this clonotype. The chain carries TRBV29-1 and TRBJ1-2; tentatively, D is TRBD1 (6 bases). V lost 7 bases to trimming and J lost 8 bases, with 23 bases between them. The CDR3 spans 14 residues. Germline assignment: CDR1 SQVTM and CDR2 ANQGSEA. The DNA of the CDR3 is TGCAGCGCCCTGGACAGCCCCAACCCACTGGGCTACACCTTC. Translation gives CSALDSPNPLGYTF.

The chain carries TRBV7-9 and TRBJ1-6, with a tentative D call TRBD1 (6 bases). This CDR3 spans 16 amino acids. CDR1 SEHNR and CDR2 FQNEAQ come from the germline V gene (reference sequence). Trimming left V 5 bases short and J 6 bases short, with 17 bases between. The CDR3 bases are TGTGCCAGCAGCCTCGACACAGGGTTCGGTAATTCACCCCTCCACTTT. Its protein is CASSLDTGFGNSPLHF.

This clonotype appeared a few times. The V gene is TRBV20-1, the J gene TRBJ2-5; 9 positions agree with TRBD1. The ends lost 2 bases at V and 5 bases at J; junction bases unmatched: 12. The CDR3 length is 16 residues. CDR1 is DFQATT, CDR2 SNEGSKA, per germline (reference sequence). CDR3 sequence: CSARSPPQGAWETQYF. CDR3 DNA sequence: TGCAGTGCTAGAAGCCCCCCACAGGGGGCGTGGGAGACCCAGTACTTC.

At least ten counts were recorded for this clonotype. The rearrangement joins TRBV12-3 or TRBV12-4 to TRBJ1-5, with unresolved D. The germline V and J ends were trimmed by 7 bases and 0 bases, with 7 bases remaining between them. The CDR3 totals 13 residues. As DNA, the CDR3 is TGTGCCAGCACCCCGGATAGCAATCAGCCCCAGCATTTT. It yields the protein CASTPDSNQPQHF.

This clonotype has a count of ten or more. The genes are TRBV7-9 and TRBJ2-7; D is ambiguous. The V and J ends lost 5 bases and 0 bases respectively, with 17 bases between them. Germline CDR1 is SEHNR and CDR2 is FQNEAQ (reference sequence). The CDR3 contains 16 residues. The CDR3 sequence is CASSPEMEGLSYEQYF. The CDR3 nucleotides read TGTGCCAGCAGCCCCGAGATGGAAGGCCTCTCCTACGAGCAGTACTTC.

This clonotype was observed many times. J is TRBJ2-4 and V is TRBV6-5; maybe TRBD2 (5 bases). Trimming pared 0 bases from V and 1 base from J, leaving 10 bases between. Germline-derived CDR1 and CDR2 are MNHEY and SVGAGI. The CDR3 consists of 16 residues. The CDR3 DNA sequence: TGTGCCAGCAGTTACTCGAGTCTAGCCGCCAAAAACATTCAGTACTTC. Translation: CASSYSSLAAKNIQYF.

This clonotype was detected ten times or more. The genes are TRBV5-1 and TRBJ2-7; 7 bases match TRBD2. Germline trimming cut 3 bases from V and 4 bases from J; bases unmatched to any gene: 13. Germline V gene data show CDR1 as SGHRS and CDR2 as YFSETQ. There are 16 residues in the CDR3. Written as DNA, the CDR3 is TGCGCCAGCAGCTCCCTTGGACTAGGTGGGAAATACGAGCAGTACTTC. It specifies CASSSLGLGGKYEQYF.

The chain recombines TRBV5-1 with TRBJ2-7, with D unresolved. V was cut by 0 bases and J by 3 bases, with 10 bases left in between. CDR1 is SGHRS, CDR2 YFSETQ, per germline. CDR3 length: 14 residues. The CDR3 DNA reads TGCGCCAGCAGCTTGGCTGCCAGAGTCTACGAGCAGTACTTC. It yields the protein CASSLAARVYEQYF.

This clonotype was counted at least ten times. The rearrangement links TRBV27 to TRBJ2-7; possibly TRBD2 for D (6 bases). V was clipped by 6 bases and J by 2 bases, with 14 bases between them. This CDR3 spans 14 amino acids. Germline-derived CDR1 and CDR2 are MNHEY and SMNVEV (reference sequence). The CDR3 coding sequence is TGTGCCAGCAGGATAGGAGCGGGCACCTACGAGCAGTACTTC. This codes for CASRIGAGTYEQYF.

This clonotype has at least ten counts. The genes are TRBV20-1 and TRBJ2-3, with 7 bases aligning to TRBD2. After removal of 6 bases from V and 2 bases from J, the junction contained 8 bases not matched to a gene. CDR1 is DFQATT and CDR2 is SNEGSKA in the germline V gene (reference sequence). The CDR3 sequence is 14 residues long. CDR3 sequence (DNA): TGCAGTGCACCGACTAGCAGTTCCACAGATACGCAGTATTTT. Translating gives CSAPTSSSTDTQYF.